This T cell receptor (beta chain) was sequenced for a study of radiation and T cells in renal cell carcinoma. V lost 5 bases and J lost 0; bases outside the gene matches: 6. Germline V gives CDR1 SEHNR, CDR2 FQNEAQ (reference sequence). The CDR3 is 16 residues long. The time point here: baseline pretreatment blood. Treatment defined: 15 Gy SBRT to primary tumor, nephrectomy 4 weeks later. Clear cell pathology was present in this patient's renal cell carcinoma. Here immunoSEQ multiplex PCR was the method, and the copy in TCRdb shows in-frame clones only, minus some. The sample yields around 160,000 clones, around 89% seen once.

The receptor comes from a woman aged 70-85 years with renal cell carcinoma. The genes are TRBV7-9 and TRBJ2-1, with TRBD1 matching over 8 bases. The sequencing here drew on blood, taken from a patient whose treatment included radiotherapy and nephrectomy. The DNA of the CDR3 is TGTGCCAGCAGCCCCGGACAGGGACCCTCCTACAATGAGCAGTTCTTC. This codes for CASSPGQGPSYNEQFF.